This T cell receptor beta chain was sequenced for a study of T cell responses to AZD1222 COVID-19 vaccine (dated by TCRdb to about 2021). Regarding the research as a whole: A total of about 240 trial participants underwent TCR sequencing, of whom 200 to 220 received two doses of AZD1222 and 26 received two doses of the MenACWY control vaccine. Trial participants were enrolled into age subgroups of 18-55, 56-69 and 70-plus years, which contained approximately 150, 28 and 58 TCR-sequenced participants, respectively.

Here is what the overall study found, with its caveats: The 56-69-year group was small, and its depth increase did not reach significance, likely because of low power. Participants were mostly white British, with more females than males. The authors suggested clonal diversity may have been underestimated. Spike-specific TCR breadth and depth rose significantly after two AZD1222 doses compared with day 0 and with MenACWY recipients. Conclusions about previously exposed vaccinees are limited, since just 6 or 7 AZD1222 recipients were seropositive for SARS-CoV-2 at baseline. Reportedly, close to half of the unique spike-specific TCRs recognized epitopes lying outside the regions that are mutated in the B.1.351 and B.1.1.7 variants. Vaccine-associated CD4 TCRs spanned the whole spike protein, with dominant responses in regions 160-218 and 743-854. Because no samples from the day 14 peak response were available, repertoires could be characterized only after the peak T cell response.

The CDR3 regions of human TCRbeta chains were subjected to immunosequencing. The source study handled its data this way. TCRs in the repertoires were matched against a reference library of SARS-CoV-2-specific TCRs that had been generated with the MIRA antigen-specificity platform. Breadth meant the fraction of unique TCRs that were SARS-CoV-2-associated, whereas depth meant the fraction of total T cells that were SARS-CoV-2-associated. Each spike-specific TCR was assigned to its reactive spike region and to a CD4 or CD8 class using the MIRA data. Log10-transformed breadth and depth values were compared by one-way ANOVA with Sidak's multiple comparisons tests. TCRdb obtained this table from immuneACCESS and retained in-frame rearrangements with V and J assigned. These tables miss some clones; where compared with another copy, unresolved V genes account for less than half of the shortfall, and the remainder is unexplained. Clone size and the V and J calls come from that table; the DNA yielded D and trimming. For this sample there are approximately 31,000 clones; 88% appear just once. The ten largest make up around 13% of the sample.

The CDR3 has 13 amino acids, counting the end cysteine and phenylalanine. Left in the record is the CDR3 DNA by itself, 39 bases read in frame from the first base. V is clipped by 5 bases and J by 9 bases, and the sequence between their germline boundaries is 13 bases long. Reading the germline V gene gives CDR1 MGHDK and CDR2 SYGVNS. As for this clone: The antigen this receptor binds is unknown. No base quality values were provided; no much bigger clone lies one nucleotide off.

The label giving this sample's time point can be read as: about 28 days (+/-7) after the second vaccine dose. AZD1222 recipients with second doses at about 4 weeks or about 12 weeks were pooled, because spike-specific TCR depth and breadth did not differ between schedules. Vaccinee samples came from UK trials COV001 and COV002, including a single-blind randomized controlled phase 2/3 trial of AZD1222 (ChAdOx1 nCoV-19) in healthy adults. Trial participant PBMC samples were collected at day 0 and day 28 after the second dose for TCRbeta chain sequencing. The source of this sequence is an adult who received the AZD1222 COVID-19 vaccine. The sequence links TRBV25-1 to TRBJ2-2, with TRBD1 as a weak D call on 6 bases. Sequencing used peripheral blood, obtained 28 days after the second AZD1222 dose. The CDR3 protein is CASSSVGGWELFF. The sequence in DNA is TGTGCCAGCAGTTCGGTAGGGGGTTGGGAGCTGTTTTTT.